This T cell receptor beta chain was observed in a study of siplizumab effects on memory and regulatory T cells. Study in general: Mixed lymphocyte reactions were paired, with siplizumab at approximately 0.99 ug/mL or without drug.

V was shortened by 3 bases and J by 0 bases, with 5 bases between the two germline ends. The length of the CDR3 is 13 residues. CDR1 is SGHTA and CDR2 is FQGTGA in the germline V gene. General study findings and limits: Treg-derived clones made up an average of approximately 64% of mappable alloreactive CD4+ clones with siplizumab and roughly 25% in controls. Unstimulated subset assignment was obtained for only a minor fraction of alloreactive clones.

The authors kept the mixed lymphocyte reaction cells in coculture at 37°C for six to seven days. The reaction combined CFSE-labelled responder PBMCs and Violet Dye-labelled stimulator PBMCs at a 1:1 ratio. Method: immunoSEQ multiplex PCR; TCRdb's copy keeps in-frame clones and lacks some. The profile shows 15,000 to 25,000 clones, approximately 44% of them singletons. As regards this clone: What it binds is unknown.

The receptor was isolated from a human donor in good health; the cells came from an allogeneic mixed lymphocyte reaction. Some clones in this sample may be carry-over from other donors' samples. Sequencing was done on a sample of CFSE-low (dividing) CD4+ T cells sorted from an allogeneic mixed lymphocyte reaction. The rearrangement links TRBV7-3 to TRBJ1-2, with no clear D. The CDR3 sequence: CASSFRPNYGYTF. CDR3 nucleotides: TGTGCCAGCAGCTTCCGACCTAACTATGGCTACACCTTC.